What follows are 23 T cell receptor beta chains derived from one specimen sequenced in a study of post-analysis software for immune sequencing data. Study observations and caveats: About 5 TRBV segments were significantly more frequent in patients than in controls. TRBV5-6, TRBV5-1 and TRBV20-1 were among these segments.

These TCRs are of unknown antigen specificity. Carried by the TCR beta cDNA libraries were unique molecular identifiers. TCRdb used MiXCR to reprocess the PCR reads, holding one entry per CDR3 protein. Of about 770,000 distinct CDR3 sequences listed, 40% to 55% are singletons. Sequencing input: blood. These receptors came from a girl between 10 and 17 years old with multiple sclerosis.

The J gene is TRBJ1-2, the V gene TRBV20-1; 9 bases fit TRBD1. The CDR3 runs 12 residues. Losses at the gene ends were 6 bases for V and 7 bases for J; bases not matched to a gene: 6. Germline V gene sequence: CDR1 DFQATT, CDR2 SNEGSKA (reference sequence). This CDR3 reads CSAPWTGVGYTF. CDR3 nucleotide sequence: TGCAGTGCCCCGTGGACAGGGGTTGGCTACACCTTC.

A remark on this clonotype: The junction and the germline gene differ at one end; a read error may be behind it. The chain couples TRBV20-1 to TRBJ2-7; D gene ambiguous. This CDR3 has 15 amino acids. The germline V gene has CDR1 DFQATT and CDR2 SNEGSKA (reference sequence). CDR3 sequence reads: CSARDEAVSSYEQYF. The CDR3 coding sequence is TGCAGTGCGAGAGACGAGGCGGTTAGCTCCTACGAGCAGTACTTC.

In its sample, this clonotype was seen a few times. The chain uses TRBV4-3 and TRBJ2-6; D is ambiguous. V was clipped by 2 bases and J by 0 bases, with 8 bases between them. The length of the CDR3 is 16 residues. From germline, CDR1 is LGHNA and CDR2 YSLEER. CDR3 sequence reads: CASSQIHSSGANVLTF. The CDR3 DNA sequence: TGCGCCAGCAGCCAAATCCACAGCTCTGGGGCCAACGTCCTGACTTTC.

The gene calls are TRBV6-6 and TRBJ2-5, with TRBD1 matching over 7 bases. The CDR3 runs to 14 residues. Per germline, CDR1 MNHNY and CDR2 SVGAGI (reference sequence). Trimming took 2 bases from V and 11 from J; bases not matched to a gene: 11. The CDR3 sequence is CASSYTDRVNEQYF. CDR3 in DNA: TGTGCCAGCAGTTACACTGACAGGGTGAATGAGCAGTACTTC.

The chain uses TRBV20-1 and TRBJ2-7; TRBD2 agrees at 11 bases. V dropped 6 bases and J dropped 0; count of bases not matched to a gene: 16. CDR1 and CDR2 (germline): DFQATT, SNEGSKA (reference sequence). The CDR3 totals 18 residues. CDR3 sequence: CSAVAAGTSGGSSYEQYF. The CDR3 DNA reads as TGCAGTGCAGTGGCTGCCGGGACTAGCGGAGGGAGCTCCTACGAGCAGTACTTC.

For this clonotype: At one boundary the junction diverges from the germline segment, which might be a read error. V gene TRBV6-1 combines with J gene TRBJ1-4; D is perhaps TRBD1 (5 bases). This CDR3 comprises 18 residues. Germline values: CDR1 MNHNS, CDR2 SASEGT. DNA for the CDR3: TGTGCCAGCACCAAACAATTAGGGCAGGGTGGTCCTAATGAAGAACTGTTTTTT. Its translation: CASTKQLGQGGPNEELFF.

This clonotype has a handful of counts. The genes are TRBV7-9 and TRBJ1-4; D may be TRBD1 (5 bases). Trimming removed 5 bases from V and 8 bases from J, with 18 bases in between. The V gene's germline CDR1 is SEHNR and CDR2 FQNEAQ (reference sequence). The CDR3 loop spans 15 amino acids. CDR3 sequence (DNA): TGTGCCAGCAGCGCTGGTCAGGGCCGAAGGGAAAAACTGTTTTTT. Translation: CASSAGQGRREKLFF.

CDR3 residues: CAISDRTSGGEQYF. The CDR3 DNA follows: TGTGCCATCAGTGATAGGACTAGCGGGGGGGAGCAGTACTTC. The chain has TRBV10-3 and TRBJ2-7; 14 bases agree with TRBD2. Germline CDR1 and CDR2: ENHRY and SYGVKD. CDR3 length: 14 amino acids. V was pared by 3 bases and J by 7 bases, with 2 bases of the junction left unmatched.

This clonotype was found a few times. V usage is TRBV30 and J usage is TRBJ2-5, with D possibly being TRBD2 (6 bases). Looked up from germline, CDR1 is GTSNPN and CDR2 is SVGIG (reference sequence). The CDR3 is made up of 13 amino acids. V shed 2 bases and J shed 4 bases, with 11 bases lying between them. The CDR3 loop is CAWSRTSPETQYF. The CDR3 bases are TGTGCCTGGAGTCGCACTAGCCCAGAGACCCAGTACTTC.

V is TRBV7-9 and J is TRBJ2-7; 10 nucleotides match TRBD1. V shed 5 bases and J 4 bases; nucleotides not matched to a gene: 2. Germline CDR1 and CDR2: SEHNR and FQNEAQ (reference sequence). This CDR3 has 13 residues. The CDR3, as DNA: TGTGCCAGCAGCGGGACAGGGGAGTACGAGCAGTACTTC. This gives the protein CASSGTGEYEQYF.

The chain couples TRBV4-1 to TRBJ2-5; D is unclear. V dropped 0 bases and J dropped 11 bases, with 10 bases sitting between them. From germline, CDR1 is MGHRA and CDR2 YSYEKL. The CDR3 runs 12 residues. The CDR3 reads CASSQDLDKQYF. The CDR3 DNA reads TGCGCCAGCAGCCAAGATCTTGATAAGCAGTACTTC.

V usage is TRBV6-6 and J usage is TRBJ2-7; 7 bases map to TRBD1. V was clipped by 7 bases and J by 9 bases; unmatched bases: 12. The CDR3 extends over 13 amino acids. Germline V gives CDR1 MNHNY, CDR2 SVGAGI (reference sequence). Written as DNA, the CDR3 is TGTGCCAGCACCGGGACAGCGACGGTATGGCAGTACTTC. Its translation is CASTGTATVWQYF.

The chain joins TRBV7-2 to TRBJ2-1; D not resolved. The V and J ends lost 7 bases and 0 bases respectively, with 25 bases between them. CDR1 and CDR2 (germline): SGHTA, FQGNSA. The CDR3 runs to 19 residues. The CDR3 here is CASTHRRVLSQSSYNEQFF. The DNA of the CDR3 is TGTGCCAGCACCCACCGAAGGGTCCTCAGCCAGAGCTCCTACAATGAGCAGTTCTTC.

This clonotype was seen a handful of times. The chain couples TRBV2 to TRBJ2-6; D unclear. V shed 2 bases and J shed 4 bases, with 12 bases lying between them. This CDR3 is built from 16 residues. Germline CDR1 SNHLY, CDR2 FYNNEI. The DNA for the CDR3 is TGTGCCAGCAGTGAAACGGCTTGGCCCGGGGCCAACGTCCTGACTTTC. Translating gives CASSETAWPGANVLTF.

This chain uses TRBV28 with TRBJ2-5, with a possible D match to TRBD1 (6 bases). The germline V gene encodes CDR1 MDHEN and CDR2 SYDVKM. The CDR3 length is 16 residues. V lost 10 bases and J lost 1, with 22 bases in between. CDR3 in amino acids: CANPLCPGDIQETQYF. The CDR3 DNA follows: TGTGCCAATCCACTATGTCCCGGGGACATCCAAGAGACCCAGTACTTC. The full variable domain, completed using reference TRBV28 and TRBJ2-5, is DVKVTQSSRYLVKRTGEKVFLECVQDMDHENMFWYRQDPGLGLRLIYFSYDVKMKEKGDIPEGYSVSREKKERFSLILESASTNQTSMYLCANPLCPGDIQETQYFGPGTRLLVL.

The chain couples TRBV5-1 to TRBJ2-7; TRBD2 might be the D (6 bases). The CDR3 is made up of 15 amino acids. The V end was cut by 1 base, the J end by 3 bases, with 14 bases between. The germline V gene encodes CDR1 SGHRS and CDR2 YFSETQ. CDR3 DNA: TGCGCCAGCAGCTTGAGGAGGGAGGCAGTCTACGAGCAGTACTTC. Amino acid sequence: CASSLRREAVYEQYF. Full variable domain (missing parts from reference TRBV5-1 and TRBJ2-7): KAGVTQTPRYLIKTRGQQVTLSCSPISGHRSVSWYQQTPGQGLQFLFEYFSETQRNKGNFPGRFSGRQFSNSRSEMNVSTLELGDSALYLCASSLRREAVYEQYFGPGTRLTVT.

This clonotype was seen a handful of times. The V call is TRBV28, the J call TRBJ1-4; no firm D call. The CDR3 length is 12 residues. Looked up from germline, CDR1 is MDHEN and CDR2 is SYDVKM. With 8 bases removed from V and 7 bases from J, the gap between germline ends came to 11 bases. The CDR3 region is CASRRFSEKLFF. The CDR3 bases are TGTGCCAGCCGACGTTTCAGTGAAAAACTGTTTTTT. Combining the CDR3 with reference TRBV28 and TRBJ1-4 gives the whole variable domain DVKVTQSSRYLVKRTGEKVFLECVQDMDHENMFWYRQDPGLGLRLIYFSYDVKMKEKGDIPEGYSVSREKKERFSLILESASTNQTSMYLCASRRFSEKLFFGSGTQLSVL.

The chain has TRBV6-2 or TRBV6-3 and TRBJ2-7; TRBD2 matches 8 bases. The CDR3 has 16 amino acids. Germline trimming cut 0 bases from V and 3 bases from J; bases unmatched to any gene: 7. Germline V gene lookup returns CDR1 MNHEY and CDR2 SVGEGT. CDR3 loop: CASSYSRAGEDYEQYF. In DNA, the CDR3 is TGTGCCAGCAGTTACTCGAGAGCGGGAGAGGACTACGAGCAGTACTTC.

This clonotype was found a few times. This chain connects TRBV5-5 to TRBJ1-2, with D unresolved. CDR3 size: 16 residues. Germline CDR1 and CDR2: SGHKS and YYEKEE (reference sequence). V shed 0 bases and J shed 8 bases, with 20 bases lying between them. Here the CDR3 reads CASSLGAAVPPMGYTF. DNA of the CDR3: TGTGCCAGCAGCTTGGGCGCGGCCGTCCCCCCTATGGGCTACACCTTC. The full variable domain, its missing parts supplied by reference TRBV5-5 and TRBJ1-2, is DAGVTQSPTHLIKTRGQQVTLRCSPISGHKSVSWYQQVLGQGPQFIFQYYEKEERGRGNFPDRFSARQFPNYSSELNVNALLLGDSALYLCASSLGAAVPPMGYTFGSGTRLTVV.

J is TRBJ2-7 and V is TRBV5-1; D is ambiguous. The V gene's germline CDR1 is SGHRS and CDR2 YFSETQ. The CDR3 runs to 13 residues. V lost 4 bases and J lost 5, with 13 bases in between. DNA for the CDR3: TGCGCCAGCAGCGACATTACCGGCAACGAGCAGTACTTC. This encodes CASSDITGNEQYF.

The chain carries TRBV6-6 and TRBJ2-3; 7 positions match TRBD2. J lost 6 bases, V lost 2 bases, and 2 bases had no gene match. Per the germline V gene, CDR1 is MNHNY and CDR2 is SVGAGI (reference sequence). The CDR3 is made up of 13 amino acids. In nucleotides, the CDR3 is TGTGCCAGCAGTTACCGACTAGCCGATACGCAGTATTTT. This translates into CASSYRLADTQYF.

The J gene is TRBJ2-1, the V gene TRBV27; D assignment may be TRBD1 or TRBD2 (5 bases each). Trimming cost V 2 bases and J 4 bases, with 12 bases left between them. The CDR3 is made up of 15 amino acids. CDR1 and CDR2 from the germline V gene are MNHEY and SMNVEV (reference sequence). The CDR3 DNA follows: TGTGCCAGCAGTTTAGCCCGGGACCCGTACAATGAGCAGTTCTTC. Translated, it gives CASSLARDPYNEQFF.

The genes are TRBV12-5 and TRBJ1-5, with 7 bases lining up with TRBD1. CDR3 length equals 15 residues. Trimming took 5 bases from V and 3 from J; bases not matched to a gene: 7. Per germline, CDR1 LGHNT and CDR2 FRNRAP. CDR3 in amino acids: CASGPDRAINQPQHF. The DNA of the CDR3 is TGTGCTAGTGGTCCAGACAGGGCAATCAATCAGCCCCAGCATTTT.